Listed below are T cell receptor beta chains from one sample, sequenced in a study of identifying expanded T cells in peripheral blood. Data came from immunoSEQ multiplex PCR; TCRdb stores just in-frame clones and leaves some out. The data contain roughly 75,000 clones, 90% of them singletons. The sequenced sample consisted of blood. These receptors were collected from a person between 18 and 75 years old in good health. CDR3s include the opening cysteine and the closing phenylalanine or tryptophan. D genes are given only for firm matches. Some rows mark clone size as missing; the rest say once, few, many or name a class of expanded clone.

V: TRBV2
D: TRBD1
J: TRBJ2-5
size: .
CDR3: CASSPRTGGGETQYF
DNA: TGTGCCAGCAGTCCGCGGACAGGGGGCGGCGAGACCCAGTACTTC

V: TRBV5-1
D: TRBD1
J: TRBJ2-2
size: .
CDR3: CASSPGTGYTGELFF
DNA: TGCGCCAGCAGTCCCGGGACAGGGTACACCGGGGAGCTGTTTTTT

V: TRBV11-2
D: .
J: TRBJ1-1
size: .
CDR3: CASSFGTGNTEAFF
DNA: TGTGCCAGCAGCTTTGGAACGGGGAACACTGAAGCTTTCTTT

V: TRBV7-2
D: .
J: TRBJ2-7
size: .
CDR3: CASSLAGDTYEQYF
DNA: TGTGCCAGCAGCTTAGCGGGGGACACCTACGAGCAGTACTTC

V: TRBV6-1
D: TRBD1
J: TRBJ2-3
size: .
CDR3: CASSHTGASTDTQYF
DNA: TGTGCCAGCAGTCATACAGGGGCAAGCACAGATACGCAGTATTTT

V: TRBV2
D: TRBD1
J: TRBJ2-3
size: .
CDR3: CAGGTGGIADTQYF
DNA: TGTGCCGGCGGGACAGGGGGCATCGCAGATACGCAGTATTTT

V: TRBV7-2
D: TRBD1
J: TRBJ2-3
size: .
CDR3: CASRAGTGGWDTQYF
DNA: TGTGCCAGCAGAGCCGGGACAGGGGGCTGGGATACGCAGTATTTT

V: TRBV7-9
D: .
J: TRBJ1-1
size: .
CDR3: CASSLVGLNTEAFF
DNA: TGTGCCAGCAGCTTAGTAGGCCTGAACACTGAAGCTTTCTTT

V: TRBV27
D: .
J: TRBJ1-5
size: .
CDR3: CASSQGVNQPQHF
DNA: TGTGCCAGCAGTCAGGGAGTAAATCAGCCCCAGCATTTT

V: TRBV6-5
D: .
J: TRBJ2-5
size: .
CDR3: CASRQGLYQETQYF
DNA: TGTGCCAGCAGGCAGGGCCTGTACCAAGAGACCCAGTACTTC

V: TRBV29-1
D: TRBD2
J: TRBJ2-1
size: .
CDR3: CSVPGLAGNEQFF
DNA: TGCAGCGTTCCGGGACTAGCGGGCAATGAGCAGTTCTTC

V: TRBV27
D: TRBD1
J: TRBJ1-3
size: .
CDR3: CASSPGTGAGNTIYF
DNA: TGTGCCAGCAGTCCCGGGACAGGGGCTGGAAACACCATATATTTT

V: TRBV5-4
D: .
J: TRBJ2-1
size: .
CDR3: CASSRDYHNEQFF
DNA: TGTGCCAGCAGCCGTGACTACCACAATGAGCAGTTCTTC

V: TRBV7-3
D: .
J: TRBJ2-4
size: .
CDR3: CASSLGASNIQYF
DNA: TGTGCCAGCAGCTTAGGGGCCTCAAACATTCAGTACTTC

V: TRBV29-1
D: .
J: TRBJ1-1
size: .
CDR3: CSVGPGVNTEAFF
DNA: TGCAGCGTTGGGCCAGGGGTGAACACTGAAGCTTTCTTT

V: TRBV28
D: TRBD2
J: TRBJ2-5
size: .
CDR3: CASSLLMGLAGEKTQYF
DNA: TGTGCCAGCAGTTTATTAATGGGACTAGCGGGAGAAAAGACCCAGTACTTC

V: TRBV20-1
D: .
J: TRBJ2-7
size: .
CDR3: CSASTQYEQYF
DNA: TGCAGTGCTAGTACACAGTACGAGCAGTACTTC

V: TRBV15
D: .
J: TRBJ2-2
size: .
CDR3: CATSRAGANTGELFF
DNA: TGTGCCACCAGCAGAGCGGGAGCGAACACCGGGGAGCTGTTTTTT

V: TRBV5-1
D: TRBD2
J: TRBJ2-2
size: .
CDR3: CASSRGSGLAGALTGELFF
DNA: TGCGCCAGCAGCCGAGGCTCGGGACTAGCGGGGGCCCTCACCGGGGAGCTGTTTTTT

V: TRBV7-2
D: .
J: TRBJ2-5
size: .
CDR3: CASSLDRQETQYF
DNA: TGTGCCAGCAGCTTAGACAGGCAAGAGACCCAGTACTTC

V: TRBV6-1
D: .
J: TRBJ2-6
size: .
CDR3: CASSGSGANVLTF
DNA: TGTGCCAGCAGTGGATCTGGGGCCAACGTCCTGACTTTC

V: TRBV9
D: TRBD2
J: TRBJ2-5
size: once
CDR3: CASSDRVAGTQETQYF
DNA: TGTGCCAGCAGCGACCGAGTAGCGGGGACACAAGAGACCCAGTACTTC

V: TRBV11-3
D: .
J: TRBJ2-2
size: .
CDR3: CASSLTSGNTGELFF
DNA: TGTGCCAGCAGCTTAACGTCAGGGAACACCGGGGAGCTGTTTTTT

V: TRBV27
D: .
J: TRBJ2-1
size: .
CDR3: CASSRRYDNEQFF
DNA: TGTGCCAGCAGTAGAAGGTACGACAATGAGCAGTTCTTC

V: TRBV2
D: .
J: TRBJ1-1
size: once
CDR3: CASSEFGTEAFF
DNA: TGTGCCAGCAGTGAATTTGGCACTGAAGCTTTCTTT

V: TRBV19
D: .
J: TRBJ1-2
size: .
CDR3: CASSPTLGDYGYTF
DNA: TGTGCCAGTAGTCCGACATTGGGGGACTATGGCTACACCTTC

V: TRBV4-2
D: TRBD1
J: TRBJ2-2
size: once
CDR3: CASSQAGTGFTGELFF
DNA: TGTGCCAGCAGCCAAGCCGGGACAGGGTTCACCGGGGAGCTGTTTTTT